The entry that follows covers one T cell receptor beta chain sequence. Other DNA sequences in the same sample also yield this CDR3. The data were obtained in a study of blood T cell repertoires in COVID-19. In the study overall: Samples came from the United States, Italy and Spain, spanning acute and convalescent COVID-19. T cells, B-cell-depleted T cells, or PBMCs supplied cDNA or gDNA.

CDR1 and CDR2 from the germline V gene are LNHDA and SQIVND (reference sequence). The V segment lost 5 bases and the J segment 0 bases; nucleotides outside the gene matches: 7. The CDR3 covers 16 residues. In the study's own analysis: Counts of nucleated cells, estimated from reference gene primer amplification, were obtained. Sequencing was performed with immunoSEQ multiplex PCR; in TCRdb, only in-frame clones are kept and a portion is missing. Clonal size and the V and J genes are those of that table, whereas D and trimming came from the DNA. Of 250,000 to 300,000 clones listed, 81% are singletons.

The J gene is TRBJ1-5, the V gene TRBV19; TRBD1 aligns across 7 bases. This sequence was found in a woman in her sixties with active or convalescent COVID-19. Sample: peripheral blood. The CDR3 region has the DNA TGTGCCAGTAGTCCCCGACAGGGCAATAGCAATCAGCCCCAGCATTTT. This codes for CASSPRQGNSNQPQHF.